The 19 T cell receptor beta chains listed next were all sequenced from one sample in a study of blood T cell repertoires in COVID-19. Clones were read by immunoSEQ multiplex PCR, and TCRdb kept only the in-frame ones, dropping some. Of some 270,000 clones listed, roughly nine tenths are singletons. The specimen was PBMCs or T cells enriched from blood (not recorded which). Receptors were obtained from a woman in her sixties who had recovered from COVID-19.

This chain links TRBV5-5 with TRBJ1-1; no firm D call. Per germline, CDR1 SGHKS and CDR2 YYEKEE (reference sequence). V was cut by 4 bases and J by 5 bases, with 12 bases left in between. The CDR3 is 13 residues long. The CDR3, as DNA: TGTGCCAGCAGCCCACTCGGAGAAACTGAAGCTTTCTTT. Residues: CASSPLGETEAFF.

This chain uses TRBV2 with TRBJ2-7; D call uncertain. This CDR3 region has 13 residues. V lost 4 bases and J 3 bases, leaving 10 bases between the germline ends. From germline, CDR1 is SNHLY and CDR2 FYNNEI. The CDR3 is CASSGSGLYEQYF. In DNA, the CDR3 is TGTGCCAGCAGTGGGAGTGGCCTCTACGAGCAGTACTTC.

V gene TRBV6-5 combines with J gene TRBJ1-4, with D possibly TRBD1 on 5 matching bases. The CDR3 runs 15 residues. Trimming removed 7 bases at V and 4 bases at J, with 16 bases between. CDR1 MNHEY and CDR2 SVGAGI come from the germline V gene. Written as DNA, the CDR3 is TGTGCCAGCACGGGGGGAGAACAGGTTAATGAAAAACTGTTTTTT. Translating it yields CASTGGEQVNEKLFF.

The chain links TRBV18 to TRBJ2-7; 9 bases fit TRBD2. The CDR3 totals 16 residues. V dropped 6 bases and J dropped 5; count of bases not matched to a gene: 14. CDR1 is KGHSH, CDR2 LQKENI, per germline. This chain's CDR3 is CASSPFLAGEGDEQYF. The CDR3 DNA is TGTGCCAGCTCTCCCTTCTTAGCGGGAGAAGGCGACGAGCAGTACTTC.

This rearrangement joins TRBV5-1 to TRBJ1-1; D is unclear. The V end was cut by 2 bases, the J end by 1 base, with 12 bases between. Germline CDR1 is SGHRS and CDR2 is YFSETQ. This CDR3 region has 15 residues. The CDR3 spells CASSFSGSSNTEAFF. The CDR3 coding sequence is TGCGCCAGCAGCTTTTCGGGGAGTTCGAACACTGAAGCTTTCTTT.

The V and J genes are TRBV11-2 and TRBJ2-3, with 9 bases fitting TRBD2. V lost 5 bases, J lost 2 bases, and 11 bases stayed unmatched. The CDR3 spans 17 residues. Germline V gene data show CDR1 as SGHAT and CDR2 as FQNNGV. The CDR3 loop reads CASSPGSSGSVTDTQYF. The CDR3 DNA reads as TGTGCCAGCAGCCCAGGGAGTAGCGGGAGCGTCACAGATACGCAGTATTTT.

V usage is TRBV5-1 and J usage is TRBJ2-2; 7 bases fit TRBD2. Germline V gene sequence: CDR1 SGHRS, CDR2 YFSETQ. Trimming cost V 0 bases and J 6 bases; bases outside gene matches: 5. The CDR3 has 15 amino acids. The CDR3 nucleotides are TGCGCCAGCAGCTTGGAGCCTAGCGGTGCCGGGGAGCTGTTTTTT. Translation gives CASSLEPSGAGELFF.

This sequence joins TRBV27 and TRBJ1-4; D remains ambiguous. The CDR3 loop spans 14 amino acids. V lost 2 bases and J lost 3, with 7 bases in between. Germline CDR1 is MNHEY and CDR2 is SMNVEV (reference sequence). In DNA form, the CDR3 reads TGTGCCAGCAGTTTAGGAGGATCTAATGAAAAACTGTTTTTT. Translated: CASSLGGSNEKLFF.

The V gene is TRBV4-2, the J gene TRBJ2-5, with a weak D call TRBD1 (6 bases). Deletions cut 2 bases from V and 2 bases from J, with 12 bases between. The CDR3 length is 15 residues. In germline, CDR1 is LGHNA, CDR2 YNFKEQ. The CDR3: CASSQSTGFQETQYF. For the CDR3, the DNA is TGTGCCAGCAGCCAATCCACAGGGTTTCAAGAGACCCAGTACTTC.

V is TRBV30 and J is TRBJ1-2, with 8 bases fitting TRBD1. The CDR3 sequence is 11 residues long. Trimming took 1 base from V and 8 from J; bases not matched to a gene: 0. Germline V gene lookup returns CDR1 GTSNPN and CDR2 SVGIG (reference sequence). The DNA of the CDR3 is TGTGCCTGGAGTGGACAGGGGGGCTACACCTTC. Amino acid sequence: CAWSGQGGYTF.

The V gene is TRBV3-1 (or the pseudogene TRBV3-2), the J gene TRBJ2-5, with 9 bases aligning to TRBD2. V lost 7 bases, J lost 4 bases, and 4 bases stayed unmatched. The CDR3 totals 13 residues. The germline V gene has CDR1 LGHDT and CDR2 YNNKEL (reference sequence). In DNA, the CDR3 is TGTGCCAGCATTCCGCGGGGGGGAGAGACCCAGTACTTC. Protein: CASIPRGGETQYF.

The chain links TRBV7-3 to TRBJ1-2; D remains unclear. This CDR3 has 13 residues. Germline V gene sequence: CDR1 SGHTA, CDR2 FQGTGA. V lost 2 bases and J 7 bases, leaving 11 bases between the germline ends. In DNA, the CDR3 is TGTGCCAGCAGCTTAGACGGGTGGCTTGGCTACACCTTC. This gives the protein CASSLDGWLGYTF.

The chain combines TRBV28 with TRBJ1-5; tentative D call: TRBD1 (5 bases). The CDR3 covers 16 residues. Trimming took off 5 bases at V and 0 bases at J, with 14 bases between the two ends. The germline V gene encodes CDR1 MDHEN and CDR2 SYDVKM. CDR3 DNA: TGTGCCAGCAGTATTGGGGGGTCCCATAGCAATCAGCCCCAGCATTTT. Encoded protein: CASSIGGSHSNQPQHF. Complete variable domain (other parts from reference TRBV28 and TRBJ1-5): DVKVTQSSRYLVKRTGEKVFLECVQDMDHENMFWYRQDPGLGLRLIYFSYDVKMKEKGDIPEGYSVSREKKERFSLILESASTNQTSMYLCASSIGGSHSNQPQHFGDGTRLSIL.

The V call is TRBV6-5, the J call TRBJ1-4; weak D call: TRBD1 (6 bases). The CDR3 consists of 15 residues. Germline V gene data show CDR1 as MNHEY and CDR2 as SVGAGI. V was shortened by 6 bases and J by 2 bases, with 13 bases between the two germline ends. This CDR3 reads CASSFTGLTNEKLFF. The CDR3 DNA is TGTGCCAGCAGCTTCACAGGGCTGACTAATGAAAAACTGTTTTTT.

The chain is built from TRBV7-9 and TRBJ1-4; weak D call: TRBD1 (6 bases). The CDR3 covers 15 residues. The germline V gene encodes CDR1 SEHNR and CDR2 FQNEAQ (reference sequence). Trimming removed 3 bases from V and 5 bases from J, with 13 bases in between. CDR3 protein: CASSFRIGQNEKLFF. The CDR3 DNA reads TGTGCCAGCAGCTTCAGGATTGGACAGAATGAAAAACTGTTTTTT.

The chain recombines TRBV5-1 with TRBJ1-2; D is unresolved. Germline lookup yields CDR1 SGHRS and CDR2 YFSETQ. The CDR3 totals 14 residues. Trimming removed 4 bases at V and 5 bases at J, with 15 bases between. In nucleotides, the CDR3 is TGCGCCAGCAGCCAGTCCACAGATACTTATGGCTACACCTTC. It translates to CASSQSTDTYGYTF.

The rearrangement links TRBV7-3 to TRBJ2-2; 7 positions agree with TRBD1. CDR1 SGHTA and CDR2 FQGTGA come from the germline V gene. The CDR3 is 18 residues long. With V trimmed by 1 base and J by 0 bases, 8 bases remained unmatched. The chain's CDR3 is CASSLRATGEANTGELFF. The DNA for the CDR3 is TGTGCCAGCAGCTTAAGGGCTACAGGGGAAGCGAACACCGGGGAGCTGTTTTTT. Full variable domain (rest looked up from reference TRBV7-3 and TRBJ2-2): GAGVSQTPSNKVTEKGKYVELRCDPISGHTALYWYRQSLGQGPEFLIYFQGTGAADDSGLPNDRFFAVRPEGSVSTLKIQRTERGDSAVYLCASSLRATGEANTGELFFGEGSRLTVL.

The sample holds one count of this clone. The rearrangement uses TRBV2 and TRBJ1-1; possibly TRBD1 for D (6 bases). V was cut by 7 bases and J by 5 bases, with 17 bases left in between. Germline CDR1 SNHLY, CDR2 FYNNEI. The CDR3 spans 14 residues. Here the CDR3 reads CASTGIQGSTEAFF. CDR3 sequence (DNA): TGTGCCAGCACCGGGATACAGGGTAGTACTGAAGCTTTCTTT.

This rearrangement joins TRBV6-5 to TRBJ2-5; no clear D gene. V was pared by 6 bases and J by 0 bases, with 11 bases between. The germline V gene encodes CDR1 MNHEY and CDR2 SVGAGI. This CDR3 has 14 amino acids. This CDR3 is CASSHQAYQETQYF. The CDR3 DNA reads as TGTGCCAGCAGCCATCAGGCGTACCAAGAGACCCAGTACTTC.